These T cell receptor beta chains were read from a single sample in a study of PD-1 blockade in classical Hodgkin lymphoma. Sequencing used immunoSEQ multiplex PCR; TCRdb keeps in-frame clones, though not all of them. In the table there are approximately 61,000 clones, roughly 85% of which are singletons. The sequenced sample was peripheral blood mononuclear cells (PBMCs), obtained before the fourth cycle of nivolumab. The receptors shown here come from a human donor with classical Hodgkin lymphoma. CDR3s include the opening cysteine and the closing phenylalanine or tryptophan. Each record gives: J gene, D gene, V gene, clone size, CDR3 DNA, CDR3 protein. D genes are given only for firm matches. The size field is filled for only some rows; it gives once, few, many or a size class.

>TRBJ2-3|TRBD1|TRBV11-2|-
TGTGCCAGCAGCCCCGGGACAGGTGGCACAGATACGCAGTATTTT
CASSPGTGGTDTQYF
>TRBJ2-7|-|TRBV11-2|-
TGTGCCAGCAGCTTAGTGGGATACAAACGCCACGAGCAGTACTTC
CASSLVGYKRHEQYF
>TRBJ1-5|-|TRBV5-1|few
TGCGCCAGCAGCTTGACGTGGAATCAGCCCCAGCATTTT
CASSLTWNQPQHF
>TRBJ1-2|-|TRBV9|-
TGTGCCAGCAGCGTAGCCGTGAATAACTATGGCTACACCTTC
CASSVAVNNYGYTF
>TRBJ1-3|TRBD1|TRBV5-1|few
TGCGCCAGCAGCGCTCAGGGGGCGCGAGGAAACACCATATATTTT
CASSAQGARGNTIYF
>TRBJ2-2|-|TRBV27|-
TGTGCCAGCAGTTCCCTCGAGCAAAACACCGGGGAGCTGTTTTTT
CASSSLEQNTGELFF
>TRBJ1-2|-|TRBV5-1|-
TGCGCCAGCAGCTTGGCGGGATCCTATGGCTACACCTTC
CASSLAGSYGYTF
>TRBJ1-5|-|TRBV6-6|-
TGTGCCAGCAGTTACTCGGGGGGGAGCAATCAGCCCCAGCATTTT
CASSYSGGSNQPQHF
>TRBJ2-7|-|TRBV6-5|-
TGTGCCAGCAGTTACTTTTCGGGACCCTCCTACGAGCAGTACTTC
CASSYFSGPSYEQYF
>TRBJ1-1|TRBD1|TRBV7-8|-
TGTGCCAGCAGCTTATGGGAGGGGGCGAGCTCTGAAGCTTTCTTT
CASSLWEGASSEAFF
>TRBJ1-2|TRBD1|TRBV4-1|-
TGCGCCAGCAGCCAAGGAGTACAGGGGCACTATGGCTACACCTTC
CASSQGVQGHYGYTF